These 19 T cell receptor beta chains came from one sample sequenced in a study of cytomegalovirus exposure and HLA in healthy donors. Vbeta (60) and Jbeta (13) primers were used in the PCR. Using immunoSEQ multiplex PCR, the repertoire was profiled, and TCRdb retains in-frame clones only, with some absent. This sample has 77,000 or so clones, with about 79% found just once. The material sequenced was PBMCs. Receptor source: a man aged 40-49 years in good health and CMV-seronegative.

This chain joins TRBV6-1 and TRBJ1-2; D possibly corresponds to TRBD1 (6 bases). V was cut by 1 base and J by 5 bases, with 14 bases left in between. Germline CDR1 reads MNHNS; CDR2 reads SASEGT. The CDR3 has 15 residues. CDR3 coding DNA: TGTGCCAGCAGTGAAGGACTGAGGACAGCATATGGCTACACCTTC. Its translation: CASSEGLRTAYGYTF.

The CDR3 nucleotides are TGTGCCAGCAGCGTCCCCTCCCGGGGCTACAATGAGCAGTTCTTC. Translating gives CASSVPSRGYNEQFF. V gene TRBV9 combines with J gene TRBJ2-1, with D possibly matching TRBD2 (5 bases). The CDR3 is 15 amino acids. In germline, CDR1 is SGDLS, CDR2 YYNGEE. Trimming pared 2 bases from V and 3 bases from J, leaving 12 bases between. The full variable domain, completed using reference TRBV9 and TRBJ2-1, is DSGVTQTPKHLITATGQRVTLRCSPRSGDLSVYWYQQSLDQGLQFLIQYYNGEERAKGNILERFSAQQFPDLHSELNLSSLELGDSALYFCASSVPSRGYNEQFFGPGTRLTVL.

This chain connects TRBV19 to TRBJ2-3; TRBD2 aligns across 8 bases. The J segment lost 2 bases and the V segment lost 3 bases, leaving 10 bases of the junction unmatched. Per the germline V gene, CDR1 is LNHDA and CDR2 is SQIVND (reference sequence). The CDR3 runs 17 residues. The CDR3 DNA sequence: TGTGCCAGTAGTATCCAAAGCGGGAGACGGGACACAGATACGCAGTATTTT. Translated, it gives CASSIQSGRRDTDTQYF.

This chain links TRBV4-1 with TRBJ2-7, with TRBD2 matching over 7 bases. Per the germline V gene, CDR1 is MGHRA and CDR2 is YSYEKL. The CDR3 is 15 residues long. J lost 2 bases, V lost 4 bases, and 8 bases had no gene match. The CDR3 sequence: CASSRGRGEAYEQYF. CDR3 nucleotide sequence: TGCGCCAGCAGCCGAGGTCGGGGGGAAGCCTACGAGCAGTACTTC.

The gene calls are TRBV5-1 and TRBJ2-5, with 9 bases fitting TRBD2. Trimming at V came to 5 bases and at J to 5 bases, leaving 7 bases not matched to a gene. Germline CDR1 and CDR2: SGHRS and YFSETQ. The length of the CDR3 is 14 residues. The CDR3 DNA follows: TGCGCCAGCAGACCCGGGACTAGCATGGAGACCCAGTACTTC. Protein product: CASRPGTSMETQYF.

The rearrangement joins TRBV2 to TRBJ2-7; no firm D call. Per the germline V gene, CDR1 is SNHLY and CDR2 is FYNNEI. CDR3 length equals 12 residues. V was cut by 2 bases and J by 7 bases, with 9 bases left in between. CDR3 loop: CASSEQSAEQYF. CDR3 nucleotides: TGTGCCAGCAGTGAACAATCCGCGGAGCAGTACTTC. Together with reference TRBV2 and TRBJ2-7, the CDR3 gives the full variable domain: EPEVTQTPSHQVTQMGQEVILRCVPISNHLYFYWYRQILGQKVEFLVSFYNNEISEKSEIFDDQFSVERPDGSNFTLKIRSTKLEDSAMYFCASSEQSAEQYFGPGTRLTVT.

CDR3 nucleotides: TGTGCCAGCGAATCGGGGAACACCGGGGAGCTGTTTTTT. Encoded protein: CASESGNTGELFF. The rearrangement links TRBV28 to TRBJ2-2; D remains unclear. Trimming stripped 8 bases from V and 1 base from J, with 8 bases between. The CDR3 loop spans 13 amino acids. CDR1 is MDHEN and CDR2 is SYDVKM in the germline V gene.

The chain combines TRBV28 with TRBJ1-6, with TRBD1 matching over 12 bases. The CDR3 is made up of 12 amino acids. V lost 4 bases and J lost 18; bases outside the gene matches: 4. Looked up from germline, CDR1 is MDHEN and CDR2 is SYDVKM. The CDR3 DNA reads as TGTGCCAGCAGTTCAGGGGACAGGGGGCCCCACTTT. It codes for CASSSGDRGPHF.

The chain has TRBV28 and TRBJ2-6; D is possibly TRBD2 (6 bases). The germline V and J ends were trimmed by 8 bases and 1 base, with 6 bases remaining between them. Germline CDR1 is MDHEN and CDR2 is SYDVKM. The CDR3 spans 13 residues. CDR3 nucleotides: TGTGCCAGCGGGGGGTCTGGGGCCAACGTCCTGACTTTC. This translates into CASGGSGANVLTF. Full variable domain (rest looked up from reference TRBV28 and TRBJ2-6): DVKVTQSSRYLVKRTGEKVFLECVQDMDHENMFWYRQDPGLGLRLIYFSYDVKMKEKGDIPEGYSVSREKKERFSLILESASTNQTSMYLCASGGSGANVLTFGAGSRLTVL.

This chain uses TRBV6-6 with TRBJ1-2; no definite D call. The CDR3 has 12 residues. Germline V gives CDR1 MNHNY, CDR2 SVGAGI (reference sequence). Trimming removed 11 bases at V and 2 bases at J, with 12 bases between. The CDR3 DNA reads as TGTGCCGTCCAACTACCCAACTATGGCTACACCTTC. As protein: CAVQLPNYGYTF.

This CDR3 reads CASSRPGAYEQYF. In DNA, the CDR3 is TGTGCCAGCAGCCGGCCGGGGGCCTACGAGCAGTACTTC. The chain is built from TRBV14 and TRBJ2-7; a possible D gene is TRBD2 (6 bases). CDR3 length: 13 amino acids. V lost 4 bases to trimming and J lost 2 bases, with 9 bases between them. Germline V lookup: CDR1 SGHDN, CDR2 FVKESK. Full variable domain (outside the CDR3, taken from reference TRBV14 and TRBJ2-7): EAGVTQFPSHSVIEKGQTVTLRCDPISGHDNLYWYRRVMGKEIKFLLHFVKESKQDESGMPNNRFLAERTGGTYSTLKVQPAELEDSGVYFCASSRPGAYEQYFGPGTRLTVT.

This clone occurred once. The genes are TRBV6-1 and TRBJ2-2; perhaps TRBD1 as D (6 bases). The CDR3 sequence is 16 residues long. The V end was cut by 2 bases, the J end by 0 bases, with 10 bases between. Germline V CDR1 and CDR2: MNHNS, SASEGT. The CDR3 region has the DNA TGTGCCAGCAGTGAACAGGGACACGCGAACACCGGGGAGCTGTTTTTT. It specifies CASSEQGHANTGELFF.

Written as DNA, the CDR3 is TGTGCCAGCAGTACACGGACAGGAGAGCAGTTCTTC. The encoded protein is CASSTRTGEQFF. The V call is TRBV28, the J call TRBJ2-1; 7 bases align to TRBD1. The CDR3 loop spans 12 amino acids. Germline V gene sequence: CDR1 MDHEN, CDR2 SYDVKM. Losses at the gene ends were 5 bases for V and 10 bases for J; bases not matched to a gene: 5.

CDR3 loop: CASERQRGSYEQYF. The CDR3 DNA reads as TGTGCCAGCGAGCGACAAAGAGGGAGCTACGAGCAGTACTTC. V usage is TRBV7-2 and J usage is TRBJ2-5; D possibly corresponds to TRBD2 (5 bases). The last part of the DNA fits TRBJ2-7 better; the J call may be wrong. Germline CDR1 reads SGHTA; CDR2 reads FQGNSA. The CDR3 consists of 14 residues.

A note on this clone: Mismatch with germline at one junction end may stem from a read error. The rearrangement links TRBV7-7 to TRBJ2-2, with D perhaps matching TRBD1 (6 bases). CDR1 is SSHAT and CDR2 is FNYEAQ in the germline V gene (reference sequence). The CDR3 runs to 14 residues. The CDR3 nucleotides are TGTGCTAGCAGCCCGGGACAGAACACCGGGGAGCTGTTTTTT. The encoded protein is CASSPGQNTGELFF. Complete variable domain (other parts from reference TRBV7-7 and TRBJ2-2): GAGVSQSPRYKVTKRGQDVTLRCDPISSHATLYWYQQALGQGPEFLTYFNYEAQPDKSGLPSDRFSAERPEGSISTLTIQRTEQRDSAMYRCASSPGQNTGELFFGEGSRLTVL.

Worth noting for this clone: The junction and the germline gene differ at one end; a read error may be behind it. As DNA, the CDR3 is TGTGCCAGCAGTTTAGGGGGACTTCTATCCTACAATGAGCAGTTCTTC. Protein product: CASSLGGLLSYNEQFF. This sequence joins TRBV11-2 and TRBJ2-1; D tentatively reads TRBD1 or TRBD2 (6 bases each). Per germline, CDR1 SGHAT and CDR2 FQNNGV. CDR3 length: 16 residues.

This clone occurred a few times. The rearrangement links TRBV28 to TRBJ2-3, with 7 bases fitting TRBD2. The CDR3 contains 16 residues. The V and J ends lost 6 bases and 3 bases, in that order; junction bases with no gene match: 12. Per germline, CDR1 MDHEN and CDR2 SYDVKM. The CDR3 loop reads CASRSPGAGLTDTQYF. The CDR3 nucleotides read TGTGCCAGCAGGTCCCCCGGAGCGGGACTAACAGATACGCAGTATTTT.

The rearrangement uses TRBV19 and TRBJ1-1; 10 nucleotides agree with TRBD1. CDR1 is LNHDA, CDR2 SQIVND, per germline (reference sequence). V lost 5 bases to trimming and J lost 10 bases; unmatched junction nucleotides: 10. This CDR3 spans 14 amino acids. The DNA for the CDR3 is TGTGCCAGTAGTTTGGCGGGACAGGGGACGGCAGCTTTCTTT. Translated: CASSLAGQGTAAFF.

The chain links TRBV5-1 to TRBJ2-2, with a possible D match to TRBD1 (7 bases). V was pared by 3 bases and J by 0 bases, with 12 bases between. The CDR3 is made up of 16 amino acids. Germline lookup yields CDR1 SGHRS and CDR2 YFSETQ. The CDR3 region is CASSSQGGSNTGELFF. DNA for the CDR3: TGCGCCAGCAGCTCCCAGGGGGGATCGAACACCGGGGAGCTGTTTTTT.